Below, 13 T cell receptor beta chains from the same sample are listed, as sequenced in a study of cytomegalovirus exposure and HLA in healthy donors. The PCR made use of 60 Vbeta and 13 Jbeta primers. Clones were read by immunoSEQ multiplex PCR, and TCRdb kept only the in-frame ones, dropping some. The sample includes about 170,000 clones, about 80% of them seen just once. Sequencing was performed on PBMCs. The receptors stem from a woman in her 50s in good health and CMV-seropositive.

J is TRBJ2-2 and V is TRBV5-1; 7 bases are a match to TRBD1. Germline trimming cut 5 bases from V and 7 bases from J; bases unmatched to any gene: 8. Germline CDR1 and CDR2: SGHRS and YFSETQ. CDR3 size: 14 residues. This chain's CDR3 is CASRFEGAGGELFF. CDR3 bases: TGCGCCAGCAGGTTTGAGGGGGCCGGCGGGGAGCTGTTTTTT.

This chain links TRBV30 with TRBJ2-5; 11 bases are shared with TRBD2. The CDR3 covers 15 residues. The V and J ends lost 6 bases and 7 bases, in that order; junction bases with no gene match: 13. Germline V gene sequence: CDR1 GTSNPN, CDR2 SVGIG (reference sequence). This chain's CDR3 is CACITLAGAGGTQYF. The CDR3 coding sequence is TGTGCCTGCATCACACTAGCGGGGGCCGGGGGGACCCAGTACTTC.

For this clone: A junction end diverges from the germline sequence, so it may reflect a read error. The chain joins TRBV5-6 to TRBJ2-1; the match to TRBD2 covers 11 bases. From germline, CDR1 is SGHDT and CDR2 YYEEEE. CDR3 length: 18 residues. The CDR3 sequence: CASSSGLAELSSYNEQFF. CDR3 nucleotide sequence: TGTGCCAGTAGCTCGGGACTAGCGGAGTTAAGCTCCTACAATGAGCAGTTCTTC.

V usage is TRBV7-2 and J usage is TRBJ2-1; the match to TRBD2 covers 9 bases. This CDR3 is 17 amino acids long. Trimming removed 0 bases from V and 7 bases from J; junction bases left unmatched: 10. CDR1 SGHTA and CDR2 FQGNSA come from the germline V gene. CDR3 nucleotides: TGTGCCAGCAGCTTAGCTAGCGGGGGCCACTCTTGGAATGAGCAGTTCTTC. The encoded protein is CASSLASGGHSWNEQFF.

The rearrangement uses TRBV19 and TRBJ2-2; the D is unclear. This CDR3 region has 15 residues. From germline, CDR1 is LNHDA and CDR2 SQIVND (reference sequence). V gave up 6 bases and J gave up 1 base, with 12 bases separating them. In DNA, the CDR3 is TGTGCCAGTAGGACAAATTTCCAGAACACCGGGGAGCTGTTTTTT. It specifies CASRTNFQNTGELFF.

V usage is TRBV7-2 and J usage is TRBJ2-7; 8 bases match TRBD2. Unmatched junction bases numbered 8, after V lost 4 bases and J lost 6 bases. This CDR3 contains 14 residues. The germline gives CDR1 SGHTA, CDR2 FQGNSA. CDR3 protein: CASSSPGRALEQYF. The CDR3 DNA reads as TGTGCCAGCAGCTCCCCCGGGAGGGCCCTCGAGCAGTACTTC.

The chain is built from TRBV7-2 and TRBJ1-2; no reliable D call. This CDR3 has 15 amino acids. Germline V gene data show CDR1 as SGHTA and CDR2 as FQGNSA. The V end lost 5 bases, the J end lost 4 bases, and 17 bases lay between the germline ends. The CDR3 loop reads CASSPPQVVFYGYTF. DNA of the CDR3: TGTGCCAGCAGCCCCCCCCAGGTAGTGTTCTATGGCTACACCTTC.

J is TRBJ2-1 and V is TRBV7-2; D perhaps matches TRBD2 (5 bases). The CDR3 length is 12 residues. The V end was cut by 5 bases, the J end by 14 bases, with 16 bases between. CDR1 and CDR2 (germline): SGHTA, FQGNSA. The CDR3 spells CASSRLRAPEFF. As DNA, the CDR3 is TGTGCCAGCAGCCGACTGAGGGCCCCGGAGTTCTTC.

The chain employs TRBV11-2 and TRBJ1-1; TRBD1 matches 8 bases. Trimming cost V 4 bases and J 4 bases; bases outside gene matches: 8. CDR3 size: 15 residues. CDR1 and CDR2 from the germline V gene are SGHAT and FQNNGV. Here the CDR3 reads CASSSMTGVGTEAFF. CDR3 nucleotides: TGTGCCAGCAGCTCCATGACAGGGGTTGGCACTGAAGCTTTCTTT.

The rearrangement joins TRBV7-2 to TRBJ2-7, with 7 bases aligning to TRBD1. Per germline, CDR1 SGHTA and CDR2 FQGNSA. J gave up 3 bases and V 5 bases, and 7 bases lay outside the gene matches. The CDR3 contains 14 residues. CDR3 coding DNA: TGTGCCAGCAGCCCGAGGACAGGAGTCTACGAGCAGTACTTC. It is translated as CASSPRTGVYEQYF.

The chain combines TRBV5-6 with TRBJ1-1; TRBD1 might be the D (5 bases). The CDR3 has 12 amino acids. Trimming removed 1 base from V and 6 bases from J, with 7 bases in between. Looked up from germline, CDR1 is SGHDT and CDR2 is YYEEEE. The CDR3 coding sequence is TGTGCCAGCAGCTTGATGGGGCCTGAAGCTTTCTTT. It yields the protein CASSLMGPEAFF.

The chain recombines TRBV2 with TRBJ2-2; the match to TRBD2 covers 11 bases. Trimming took 3 bases from V and 5 from J; bases not matched to a gene: 2. From germline, CDR1 is SNHLY and CDR2 FYNNEI. The length of the CDR3 is 15 residues. The CDR3 loop is CASSEIAGGTGELFF. CDR3 bases: TGTGCCAGCAGTGAGATAGCGGGAGGGACCGGGGAGCTGTTTTTT.

The chain carries TRBV25-1 and TRBJ1-5; D gene ambiguous. Germline V gene data show CDR1 as MGHDK and CDR2 as SYGVNS. V dropped 2 bases and J dropped 3 bases, with 11 bases sitting between them. This CDR3 region has 15 residues. The CDR3 bases are TGTGCCAGCAGTGAAAGCGGACCGGACAATCAGCCCCAGCATTTT. Protein product: CASSESGPDNQPQHF. Filled out from reference TRBV25-1 and TRBJ1-5, the complete variable domain reads EADIYQTPRYLVIGTGKKITLECSQTMGHDKMYWYQQDPGMELHLIHYSYGVNSTEKGDLSSESTVSRIRTEHFPLTLESARPSHTSQYLCASSESGPDNQPQHFGDGTRLSIL.